Described below is a single T cell receptor beta chain sequence and its context. Per the germline V gene, CDR1 is GTSNPN and CDR2 is SVGIG (reference sequence). The CDR3 consists of 12 residues. With 2 bases removed from V and 8 bases from J, the gap between germline ends came to 12 bases. This sample stems from a study of blood T cell repertoires in COVID-19. At the level of the study: Acute and convalescent COVID-19 samples came from the United States, Italy and Spain.

In the source study's methods: Reference gene primer amplification gave nucleated cell count estimates. Assay used: immunoSEQ multiplex PCR; TCRdb lists only in-frame clones, some missing. V, J and clone size are those of that table, while D and trimming were read from the DNA. The sample records approximately 170,000 clones, 80% to 85% being singletons. This sequence joins TRBV30 and TRBJ1-2; weak D call: TRBD1 (5 bases). Sequencing was carried out using peripheral blood. This TCR was sampled from a woman aged 70-85 years with COVID-19, enrolled during active disease. The CDR3 loop is CAWSSGKDGYTF. The CDR3 DNA is TGTGCCTGGAGTTCAGGGAAAGACGGCTACACCTTC.